The clone carrying this TCR beta chain was counted between two and nine times. The protocol was immunoSEQ multiplex PCR, while the TCRdb copy is restricted to in-frame clones and leaves out a portion. The sample holds roughly 310,000 clones, under 95% seen once. This CDR3 has 13 amino acids. V was cut by 0 bases and J by 2 bases, with 5 bases left in between. Germline loops: CDR1 MNHNS, CDR2 SASEGT. This entry is derived from a study of blood T cell repertoires in COVID-19. Study details: From the United States, Italy and Spain came samples of acute and convalescent COVID-19.

The receptor's source is a man in his 60s who had recovered from COVID-19. V usage is TRBV6-1 and J usage is TRBJ2-7; D remains unclear. Sequencing was carried out using PBMCs or T cells enriched from blood (not recorded which). CDR3 in DNA: TGTGCCAGCAGTGAAGCCCCGGCCTACGAGCAGTACTTC. As protein: CASSEAPAYEQYF.